Listed here are 5 T cell receptor beta chains from one sample, sequenced in a study of tumor-infiltrating lymphocytes in primary liver carcinoma. Unsorted whole blood yielded blood RNA, and germline DNA was extracted as well. The researchers produced TCR beta cDNA from 400 to 650 ng total RNA with a constant-region primer. The TCR beta library was amplified through three nested multiplex PCR rounds in a modified ARM-PCR procedure. Use of TRBV1-TRBV30 forward primers with a C-beta reverse primer characterized the first two PCR rounds, which lasted around 9 cycles each. TCRdb called the multiplex PCR reads again in MiXCR, with one record for every CDR3 protein. This table holds 180,000 or so distinct CDR3 sequences, around 60% found once. The sample comprised peripheral blood. These receptors were obtained from a man aged 35 to 55 with primary liver carcinoma and hepatitis B virus infection.

In regard to this clonotype: At one of its ends the junction is not consistent with the germline gene, which may arise from a read error. DNA of the CDR3: TGTGGCATCAGCTCGGGACAGGGGAGTCAGCCCCAGCATTTT. Amino acids: CGISSGQGSQPQHF. The V gene is TRBV10-3, the J gene TRBJ1-5; 10 bases align to TRBD1. The CDR3 spans 14 residues. CDR1 is ENHRY, CDR2 SYGVKD, per germline.

The chain employs TRBV7-3 and TRBJ2-3, with no clear D. This CDR3 contains 13 residues. Trimming cost V 4 bases and J 3 bases, with 8 bases left between them. From germline, CDR1 is SGHTA and CDR2 FQGTGA. In nucleotides, the CDR3 is TGTGCCAGCAGCTCCTCGAGGACAGATACGCAGTATTTT. Translated, it gives CASSSSRTDTQYF. Based on the CDR3 plus reference TRBV7-3 and TRBJ2-3, the full variable domain is GAGVSQTPSNKVTEKGKYVELRCDPISGHTALYWYRQSLGQGPEFLIYFQGTGAADDSGLPNDRFFAVRPEGSVSTLKIQRTERGDSAVYLCASSSSRTDTQYFGPGTRLTVL.

V gene TRBV10-3 combines with J gene TRBJ1-2; D not resolved. Trimming pared 4 bases from V and 3 bases from J, leaving 21 bases between. This CDR3 region has 17 residues. Germline assignment: CDR1 ENHRY and CDR2 SYGVKD. The CDR3 loop is CAISGGEVVGADYGYTF. Here the CDR3 DNA reads TGTGCCATCAGTGGGGGTGAGGTGGTGGGCGCGGACTATGGCTACACCTTC.

This clonotype was observed a single time. The V gene is TRBV29-1, the J gene TRBJ2-7, with 7 bases fitting TRBD2. The CDR3 loop spans 13 amino acids. V gave up 4 bases and J gave up 3 bases; unmatched junction bases: 6. Germline CDR1 and CDR2: SQVTM and ANQGSEA. CDR3 in amino acids: CSVGASGNYEQYF. The DNA for the CDR3 is TGCAGCGTTGGGGCTAGCGGAAACTACGAGCAGTACTTC.

This rearrangement joins TRBV14 to TRBJ1-5, with a weak D call TRBD1 (6 bases). The V and J ends lost 0 bases and 0 bases respectively, with 18 bases between them. Germline CDR1 reads SGHDN; CDR2 reads FVKESK. This CDR3 region has 19 residues. The CDR3 sequence: CASSQDEPRGGNSNQPQHF. The DNA of the CDR3 is TGTGCCAGCAGCCAAGATGAACCTCGAGGGGGAAATAGCAATCAGCCCCAGCATTTT.